This T cell receptor beta chain is drawn from a study of cytomegalovirus exposure and HLA in healthy donors (dated by TCRdb to 2017 to 2019). Background for the entire study: According to an earlier analysis of several hundred of the donors, 150 million to 200 million T cells yielded 100 million or so unique TCR beta sequences and more than 250 Gb of sequence data. A separate validation cohort of more than 100 different subjects was used in addition to the roughly 670-subject first cohort. The number of donors typed differed by locus, with about 629-640 for A, B, C, DRB1 and DQB1, more than 500 for DQA1, approximately 570 for DPA1, and around 430 for DPB1. The T cell repertoires of 666 subjects were profiled by immunosequencing and related to cytomegalovirus serostatus. The genetic ancestry cluster associated with self-reported Caucasian donors included around four fifths of the roughly 360 genotyped donors. The aim of the study was to test whether cataloging public T cell receptors could identify signatures of past pathogen exposure. Both class I and class II loci were covered by HLA typing, at four-digit resolution. The later analysis used no new phenotypic data to find candidate immune exposures, relying instead on TCR beta sequences and their occurrence across donors. To predict cytomegalovirus infection status, the study combined high-throughput TCR immunosequencing, statistical association of individual TCRs with disease status, and machine learning. Genome-wide SNP genotypes for about three fifths of the 666 donors were used in a later genetic analysis, which treated that subset as a discovery cohort. Every discovery cohort repertoire had been produced on one sequencing platform. To study patterns of TCR occurrence, a later analysis re-analyzed previously published TCR beta repertoires from several hundred donors and added high-resolution HLA genotyping. Five DR-DQ haplotypes were treated as single units for association and clustering because of strong linkage in the cohort. Roughly 300 gigabases of sequencing data and around 90 million unique TCR sequences made up an early release that covered several hundred HLA-typed donors. Among 300 to 500 genotyped donors of the cohort, an average of approximately 200,000 unique TCR beta nucleotide sequences was sequenced per donor, of which about 19% were non-productive. Donor age, sex, ethnicity and CMV serostatus were compiled alongside the repertoire data. An earlier analysis of 587 of the donors applied high-throughput TCR beta sequencing to assess whether each TCR beta V gene segment acted as functional or pseudogenic. Paper-wide results and their limitations: A later analysis associated 16,951 TCR beta sequences with specific HLA alleles at a false discovery rate of 0.05. The classifier was reported to diagnose cytomegalovirus status with high specificity and sensitivity in both the original cohort and the validation cohort. Linkage disequilibrium might explain the correlated functional status among segregating V segments, but an unknown experimental factor could not be ruled out. Some IMGT-functional V segments, including TRBV6-2 and TRBV6-3, could not be distinguished by the 87-base-pair reads and were therefore excluded. A later genetic analysis reported fewer N-insertions in productive TCRs among donors in an Asian-associated ancestry cluster than the roughly 700-donor mean. The presence/absence analyses assumed that sequencing depth was roughly uniform across donors, and that assumption may not be true. HLA typing was unavailable for some donors at each locus, so association tests used only the typed subset. A later genetic analysis associated a missense DCLRE1C variant with V-gene and J-gene trimming of TCR beta chains, and an independent cohort replicated the association. A later analysis found that most CMV-associated TCR beta chains appeared HLA-restricted, with HLA associations seemingly driven largely by CMV exposure. A further reported finding was that TCR beta sequences accurately predicted the HLA-A and HLA-B alleles for most subjects in the first cohort. Immune exposure information for the cohort was limited to CMV serostatus. In vitro tests confirmed that a few of the cytomegalovirus-associated TCR beta chains recognize cytomegalovirus antigens. The cohort was sequenced for TCR beta chains only, and without alpha or paired-chain data the features that could be detected were limited. Several of the top co-occurrence clusters appeared to be linked to parvovirus B19, influenza, CMV and Epstein-Barr virus, according to a later analysis. The authors suggested that the approach could potentially be generalized to other disease states and immunological phenotypes. The study listed 150 to 200 TCR beta chains as associated with cytomegalovirus. When HLA alleles, especially DR and DQ, strongly co-occurred, TCR associations were difficult to assign to individual alleles. A later analysis found that TCR association rates varied across HLA loci, with DRB1 alleles showing the most associated TCRs and HLA-C alleles the fewest. A cluster of highly shared sequence variants was judged likely to be a technical artifact of the sequencing pipeline. In an earlier analysis of approximately 600 of the donors, most TCR beta V segments were observed in productive rearrangements about 87% or about 30% of the time, broadly matching IMGT annotations. The earlier analysis of nearly 600 of the donors excluded some 15 rarely observed V segments, including chromosome 9 orphons, because counts were too low. While some public TCRs were present in many individuals, most TCR sequences turned up only very rarely across donors. In a later analysis, HLA-associated TCR beta chains were found to be more clonally expanded and to have lower generation probabilities than equally common non-associated chains.

V ends up 11 bases short and J 7 bases short, with an unmatched junction base count of 11. The germline V gene yields MNHNS for CDR1 and SASEGT for CDR2. The CDR3 covers 14 residues, taking in both the cysteine and the phenylalanine. Solely the CDR3 DNA is kept, with 42 bases framed from the first base. The library was prepared using the immunoSEQ multiplex PCR assay. The multiplex PCR relied on a mix of 60 forward primers for TCR Vbeta segments and 13 reverse primers for TCR Jbeta segments. The CDR3 region of rearranged TCR beta genes was amplified from genomic DNA with a multiplex PCR assay. Amplified TCR beta libraries were sequenced as 87-base-pair reads on the Illumina HiSeq System. The paper's processing steps were these. Across the 670 or so repertoires, a later analysis counted approximately 75 million unique TCR beta chains, approximately 10 million of which were shared by at least two donors. Raw reads were error-corrected and collapsed into unique sequences with a nearest-neighbor algorithm that merged closely related sequences to remove PCR and sequencing errors. CDR3 sequences were aligned to IMGT reference sequences to assign V, D and J gene segments. Each retained sequence needed at least a six-nucleotide match to both a V gene segment and a J gene segment. Rearrangements were called productive when the CDR3 lacked stop codons and stayed in frame with V and J; all others were non-productive. Following IMGT convention, CDR3 was defined as the stretch from the second conserved V-encoded cysteine to the conserved J-encoded phenylalanine. The earlier analysis of fewer than 750 of the donors excluded sequences that lacked an unambiguous match to a single V gene segment. An earlier analysis of several hundred of the donors called V segments functional above 56.7% productive rearrangements and segregating when the between-donor standard deviation exceeded 5%. To diagnose cytomegalovirus status from the catalog of TCR beta chain sequences, a statistical classification framework was built. In a later analysis, TCR nucleotide sequences were compared against IMGT/GENE-DB human TR gene sequences so that V and J genes could be assigned. The TCRdist pipeline was used in a later analysis to assign CDR3 sequences and most-parsimonious VDJ recombination scenarios. A later analysis defined each TCR beta chain by its CDR3 amino acid sequence plus V-gene family, and excluded reads lacking a unique V-gene family. A later analysis removed 592 highly shared, low-generation-probability nucleotide sequences to deal with suspected cross-contamination and a sequencing artifact. For each public chain, a later analysis derived a clonal expansion index from normalized ranks of inferred template counts within each repertoire. A later analysis computed generation probabilities with a VDJ recombination model fitted to out-of-frame rearrangements, and checked the results against IGoR. In a later analysis, TCR-TCR, TCR-HLA and TCR-CMV co-occurrence was scored with hypergeometric tests, and a repertoire-size bias correction was applied to TCR pairs. A later analysis estimated false discovery rates by permuting HLA or CMV assignments 20 times. In a later analysis, co-occurring TCRs were grouped using DBSCAN, with TCRdist sequence similarity added in when clustering inside HLA-allele-positive subsets. For co-occurrence clustering, repertoires with fewer than 30,000 or more than 120,000 public chains were excluded, along with 5 or 6 repertoires with anomalous nucleotide sharing. TCRdb took over this immuneACCESS table, retaining in-frame rearrangements with V and J assigned. Such tables are incomplete; in checked studies, under half of the missing clones stem from an unresolved V gene, and the remainder is unexplained. D and trimming were read from the DNA, whereas the V and J calls and clone size are those reported in that table. Present in this sample are 85,000 to 90,000 clones, about 87% of which were seen just once. Of the sample, 2% to 2.5% is held by the ten largest clones.

A remark on this clone: Its specific antigen is unknown. Base-call qualities are not available, and no considerably larger clone is one nucleotide away.

The cohort consisted of 650 to 850 healthy bone marrow donors. At the time of sampling, every cohort member was nominally healthy, though immune exposures that went unrecorded were likely present. The donor tested CMV seronegative, placing the donor among the roughly 340 seronegative members of the cohort. A peripheral blood sample was collected from each donor, and TCR beta sequencing was performed on peripheral blood mononuclear cells. The Qiagen DNeasy Blood Extraction Kit was used to extract genomic DNA from the blood cell samples. The chain is made from TRBV6-1 and TRBJ2-1, with TRBD1 identical over 10 junction bases. The TCR originated in a man aged 18 to 30 in good health and CMV-seronegative. The sequencing input was PBMCs. The CDR3 region has the sequence CASQRDRGSNEQFF. At the DNA level, the sequence is TGTGCCTCGCAACGGGACAGGGGATCTAATGAGCAGTTCTTC.